The sequence of this T cell receptor beta chain was determined in a study of blood T cells in healthy people across ages. A second PCR of roughly 6 to 12 cycles used a sample-barcoded 5' primer and a J-beta primer mix. TCRdb ran MiXCR on the 5' RACE reads and lists one entry per CDR3 protein. This sample has approximately 1.5 million distinct CDR3 sequences, with 35% to 45% found just once. Details on this clonotype: Antigen specificity is unknown.

Findings and limits, study-wide: Aged donors had fewer naive CD4+ cells and lower diversity than long-lived donors.

The V and J ends lost 5 bases and 2 bases, in that order; junction bases with no gene match: 8. Germline V gene lookup returns CDR1 MNHNY and CDR2 SVGAGI (reference sequence). CDR3 length: 16 amino acids. The V gene is TRBV6-6, the J gene TRBJ2-7; 11 positions match TRBD2. Sequenced: blood. This clonotype was obtained from a woman under 30 in good health. The chain's CDR3 is CASSRHSGREAYEQYF. As DNA, the CDR3 is TGTGCCAGCAGTAGACATAGCGGGAGGGAGGCCTACGAGCAGTACTTC.